The 30 T cell receptor beta chains reported below all come from one sample, sequenced in a study of a mutant IDH1 vaccine in newly diagnosed glioma. No cognate antigen is known for these TCRs. Produced via immunoSEQ multiplex PCR; TCRdb's table is partial and in-frame only. The table records roughly 70,000 clones, approximately 84% of them present only once. Time point described: week 11, during vaccination. Each vaccine dose was 300 ug of mutant IDH1 20-mer peptide, with topical imiquimod. The sequencing here drew on PBMCs, taken from a glioma patient whose treatment included an IDH1 peptide vaccine. The receptor source for this set is a woman in her forties or fifties with glioma.

The chain combines TRBV4-3 with TRBJ2-7; D ambiguous. CDR3 length equals 12 residues. V was trimmed by 4 bases and J by 7 bases, leaving 11 bases between them. Germline CDR1 is LGHNA and CDR2 is YSLEER. CDR3: CASSLDESEQYF. CDR3 coding DNA: TGCGCCAGCAGCCTGGACGAGTCGGAGCAGTACTTC.

This sequence joins TRBV7-2 and TRBJ2-5; 7 bases match TRBD2. The CDR3 loop spans 16 amino acids. Germline V gene data show CDR1 as SGHTA and CDR2 as FQGNSA. Trimming cost V 5 bases and J 0 bases; bases outside gene matches: 9. CDR3 bases: TGTGCCAGCAGCCCGGCGGGGGACGCGTACCAAGAGACCCAGTACTTC. Amino acids: CASSPAGDAYQETQYF.

The table lists this clone with a count of one. This chain uses TRBV19 with TRBJ2-7, with no clear D. This CDR3 contains 16 residues. From germline, CDR1 is LNHDA and CDR2 SQIVND (reference sequence). The V and J ends lost 0 bases and 2 bases respectively, with 14 bases between them. DNA for the CDR3: TGTGCCAGTAGTATAGATATGACATCGGCAACCTACGAGCAGTACTTC. Translating it yields CASSIDMTSATYEQYF.

The CDR3 here is CASSLGQGIGELFF. The DNA of the CDR3 is TGTGCCAGCAGCTTAGGTCAGGGAATCGGGGAGCTGTTTTTT. This chain links TRBV7-9 with TRBJ2-2; tentatively, D is TRBD1 (5 bases). The CDR3 totals 14 residues. Germline V lookup: CDR1 SEHNR, CDR2 FQNEAQ (reference sequence). Trimming shortened V by 1 base and J by 7 bases, and 10 bases separated the two germline ends.

Here the CDR3 DNA reads TGTGCCAGCAGTGAGGGTAGCGGGGGGTCCCAAGAGACCCAGTACTTC. It specifies CASSEGSGGSQETQYF. The genes are TRBV2 and TRBJ2-5; TRBD2 aligns across 10 bases. The V segment lost 3 bases and the J segment 1 base; nucleotides outside the gene matches: 5. Looked up from germline, CDR1 is SNHLY and CDR2 is FYNNEI. CDR3 length: 16 amino acids.

This CDR3 reads CASSSSRKGFGQPQHF. In DNA form, the CDR3 reads TGTGCCAGCAGCTCCTCAAGGAAGGGTTTTGGTCAGCCCCAGCATTTT. The chain recombines TRBV13 with TRBJ1-5; D gene unclear. Deletions cut 4 bases from V and 6 bases from J, with 19 bases between. Germline CDR1 reads PRHDT; CDR2 reads FYEKMQ (reference sequence). There are 16 residues in the CDR3.

The chain has TRBV5-1 and TRBJ2-1; D is unresolved. CDR1 and CDR2 (germline): SGHRS, YFSETQ. This CDR3 contains 14 residues. Trimming removed 3 bases from V and 8 bases from J, with 15 bases in between. The CDR3 is CASSSAGSMDEQFF. In DNA, the CDR3 is TGCGCCAGCAGCTCAGCAGGTTCTATGGATGAGCAGTTCTTC.

V gene TRBV5-4 combines with J gene TRBJ2-2; TRBD2 matches at 12 bases. The CDR3 loop spans 16 amino acids. Germline CDR1 and CDR2: SGHNT and YYREEE (reference sequence). J was trimmed by 3 bases and V by 4 bases; bases with no gene match: 4. Here the CDR3 DNA reads TGTGCCAGCAGCCGCCGACTAGCGGGGGACACCGGGGAGCTGTTTTTT. As protein: CASSRRLAGDTGELFF.

V and J are TRBV9 and TRBJ2-2, with D possibly matching TRBD1 (5 bases). V was shortened by 0 bases and J by 3 bases, with 12 bases between the two germline ends. The CDR3 runs 16 residues. The V gene's germline CDR1 is SGDLS and CDR2 YYNGEE. CDR3 sequence (DNA): TGTGCCAGCAGCGTAGTCGTAGGGGTGGACACCGGGGAGCTGTTTTTT. This sequence encodes CASSVVVGVDTGELFF.

This clone was found a few times. CDR3 coding DNA: TGTGCCAGCATAGGGGCAGGTAGGAACACTGAAGCTTTCTTT. Its protein product is CASIGAGRNTEAFF. The rearrangement joins TRBV2 to TRBJ1-1; D perhaps matches TRBD1 (5 bases). This CDR3 comprises 14 residues. V was pared by 7 bases and J by 1 base, with 13 bases between. The germline gives CDR1 SNHLY, CDR2 FYNNEI.

The rearrangement links TRBV4-1 to TRBJ2-2, with a tentative D call TRBD1 (5 bases). Trimming left V 2 bases short and J 5 bases short, with 21 bases between. Germline V lookup: CDR1 MGHRA, CDR2 YSYEKL. This CDR3 has 18 amino acids. The CDR3 reads CASSQLQALRRGTGELFF. Here the CDR3 DNA reads TGCGCCAGCAGCCAACTGCAGGCCCTTAGAAGGGGAACCGGGGAGCTGTTTTTT.

A single count supports this clone. The chain recombines TRBV10-1 with TRBJ2-3, with TRBD2 identical over 9 bases. V lost 9 bases, J lost 1 base, and 14 bases stayed unmatched. The V gene's germline CDR1 is WNHNN and CDR2 SYGVQD (reference sequence). The CDR3 is 17 amino acids. CDR3 DNA sequence: TGCGCCAGGGACGGGGTAGCGGGGGCCTGGGGCACAGATACGCAGTATTTT. This gives the protein CARDGVAGAWGTDTQYF.

The chain recombines TRBV5-4 with TRBJ1-2, with 9 bases identical to TRBD1. CDR1 and CDR2 (germline): SGHNT, YYREEE (reference sequence). The length of the CDR3 is 14 residues. With V trimmed by 2 bases and J by 5 bases, 4 bases remained unmatched. CDR3 sequence: CASSLQGAGYGYTF. The CDR3 DNA reads TGTGCCAGCAGCTTACAGGGGGCGGGTTATGGCTACACCTTC.

The DNA of the CDR3 is TGTGCCAGTATGGGGGACAGGGGCTACGAGCAGTACTTC. It encodes CASMGDRGYEQYF. The rearrangement joins TRBV19 to TRBJ2-7; 10 nucleotides agree with TRBD1. V dropped 7 bases and J dropped 3; count of bases not matched to a gene: 3. Germline loops: CDR1 LNHDA, CDR2 SQIVND (reference sequence). The CDR3 runs 13 residues.

There are a few counts of this clone. The chain uses TRBV12-5 and TRBJ1-1; 8 bases line up with TRBD1. Germline-derived CDR1 and CDR2 are LGHNT and FRNRAP. The ends lost 3 bases at V and 0 bases at J; junction bases unmatched: 9. The CDR3 extends over 17 amino acids. CDR3 loop: CASGFPRTGHMNTEAFF. In DNA, the CDR3 is TGTGCTAGTGGTTTCCCAAGGACAGGGCATATGAACACTGAAGCTTTCTTT.

A single count supports this clone. The chain carries TRBV6-1 and TRBJ1-5; D is unclear. The V gene's germline CDR1 is MNHNS and CDR2 SASEGT. V dropped 8 bases and J dropped 5 bases, with 13 bases sitting between them. This CDR3 is built from 13 residues. The CDR3 loop is CASQSRMDQPQHF. The CDR3 bases are TGTGCCAGCCAATCTCGAATGGATCAGCCCCAGCATTTT.

V gene TRBV4-2 combines with J gene TRBJ1-5; TRBD1 agrees at 8 bases. CDR3 size: 15 residues. Looked up from germline, CDR1 is LGHNA and CDR2 is YNFKEQ. V shed 0 bases and J 6 bases; nucleotides not matched to a gene: 4. The CDR3 loop reads CASSQEGQGPQPQHF. The DNA for the CDR3 is TGTGCCAGCAGCCAAGAAGGACAGGGTCCTCAGCCCCAGCATTTT.

The rearrangement links TRBV18 to TRBJ1-1, with D unresolved. The V end was cut by 5 bases, the J end by 0 bases, with 10 bases between. The germline CDR1 and CDR2 sequences are KGHSH and LQKENI. This CDR3 region has 14 residues. This chain's CDR3 is CASSGGNMNTEAFF. For the CDR3, the DNA is TGTGCCAGCTCAGGTGGGAACATGAACACTGAAGCTTTCTTT.

J is TRBJ2-7 and V is TRBV5-6, with a possible D match to TRBD1 (5 bases). Per germline, CDR1 SGHDT and CDR2 YYEEEE. Trimming removed 2 bases at V and 1 base at J, with 13 bases between. This CDR3 is built from 15 residues. The CDR3 spells CASSFGQGRSYEQYF. CDR3 DNA sequence: TGTGCCAGCAGCTTTGGGCAGGGAAGGTCCTACGAGCAGTACTTC.

The rearrangement joins TRBV28 to TRBJ1-6; 9 bases match TRBD1. In germline, CDR1 is MDHEN, CDR2 SYDVKM. The J segment lost 10 bases and the V segment lost 4 bases, leaving 5 bases of the junction unmatched. This CDR3 spans 14 amino acids. The CDR3 protein is CASSSGTGLSPLHF. The CDR3 DNA is TGTGCCAGCAGTTCCGGGACAGGGTTATCACCCCTCCACTTT.

The chain employs TRBV29-1 and TRBJ2-7; TRBD2 aligns across 7 bases. CDR1 is SQVTM, CDR2 ANQGSEA, per germline. This CDR3 spans 12 amino acids. The ends lost 6 bases at V and 11 bases at J; junction bases unmatched: 13. The CDR3: CSVTRSGEEEYF. The CDR3 bases are TGCAGCGTAACTAGGAGCGGGGAAGAGGAGTACTTC.

V usage is TRBV5-1 and J usage is TRBJ2-1; tentative D call: TRBD2 (6 bases). The length of the CDR3 is 16 residues. Germline values: CDR1 SGHRS, CDR2 YFSETQ. Between the trimmed V and J ends, which lost 0 bases and 3 bases, there was a span of 13 bases. The CDR3: CASSLVGGSLYNEQFF. The CDR3 DNA reads as TGCGCCAGCAGCTTGGTGGGGGGTTCACTCTACAATGAGCAGTTCTTC.

This clone is classed as medium-sized. V is TRBV7-8 and J is TRBJ1-1, with TRBD1 identical over 7 bases. In germline, CDR1 is SGHVS, CDR2 FQNEAQ. V lost 4 bases, J lost 1 base, and 6 bases stayed unmatched. This CDR3 comprises 15 residues. The CDR3 DNA reads as TGTGCCAGCAGCTCAACAGGGGTGCCGAACACTGAAGCTTTCTTT. As protein: CASSSTGVPNTEAFF.

The chain recombines TRBV10-3 with TRBJ2-3; D may match TRBD1 or TRBD2 (5 bases each). Germline values: CDR1 ENHRY, CDR2 SYGVKD. V was trimmed by 8 bases and J by 5 bases, leaving 14 bases between them. The CDR3 is 13 amino acids. The CDR3 loop is CAIPGQGRDTQYF. CDR3 sequence (DNA): TGTGCCATCCCCGGGCAGGGACGAGATACGCAGTATTTT.

The V call is TRBV2, the J call TRBJ2-7; TRBD2 aligns across 9 bases. The germline V gene has CDR1 SNHLY and CDR2 FYNNEI. J was trimmed by 3 bases and V by 3 bases; bases with no gene match: 3. The CDR3 runs 14 residues. The DNA for the CDR3 is TGTGCCAGCAGTGAGCTAGCGGGGATCTACGAGCAGTACTTC. Amino acid sequence: CASSELAGIYEQYF.

CDR3 in amino acids: CASSVDTGGEKLFF. The CDR3 DNA reads as TGTGCCAGCAGCGTAGACACAGGGGGTGAAAAACTGTTTTTT. The V gene is TRBV9, the J gene TRBJ1-4, with 8 bases lining up with TRBD1. Germline values: CDR1 SGDLS, CDR2 YYNGEE. The CDR3 runs to 14 residues. J gave up 7 bases and V 0 bases, and 2 bases lay outside the gene matches.

CDR3 nucleotide sequence: TGCGCCAGCAGCTTGGATACGGGGGCCGGGGTAAACACTGAAGCTTTCTTT. It translates to CASSLDTGAGVNTEAFF. The chain recombines TRBV5-1 with TRBJ1-1; D perhaps matches TRBD1 (6 bases). V was clipped by 0 bases and J by 2 bases, with 17 bases between them. Germline CDR1 SGHRS, CDR2 YFSETQ. This CDR3 region has 17 residues.

This clone was counted a few times. V and J are TRBV6-1 and TRBJ1-6; no firm D call. Trimming left V 3 bases short and J 2 bases short, with 11 bases between. The CDR3 has 16 amino acids. Germline V gene data show CDR1 as MNHNS and CDR2 as SASEGT. CDR3 amino acids: CASSDRPQAYNSPLHF. As DNA, the CDR3 is TGTGCCAGCAGTGACCGTCCACAAGCCTATAATTCACCCCTCCACTTT.

This chain uses TRBV9 with TRBJ2-1; D uncertain. Trimming took off 0 bases at V and 6 bases at J, with 4 bases between the two ends. This CDR3 region has 12 residues. CDR1 and CDR2 (germline): SGDLS, YYNGEE. CDR3 coding DNA: TGTGCCAGCAGCGTAGACGCCAATGAGCAGTTCTTC. Translated, it gives CASSVDANEQFF.

This rearrangement joins TRBV18 to TRBJ2-6; perhaps TRBD1 as D (6 bases). Per the germline V gene, CDR1 is KGHSH and CDR2 is LQKENI. The length of the CDR3 is 16 residues. Trimming shortened V by 3 bases and J by 2 bases, and 11 bases separated the two germline ends. The CDR3 loop is CASSPLGGTGANVLTF. Here the CDR3 DNA reads TGTGCCAGCTCACCTTTAGGGGGAACTGGGGCCAACGTCCTGACTTTC.